This T cell receptor (beta chain) was identified during a study of blood T cell repertoires in COVID-19. At the level of the study: From the United States, Italy and Spain came samples of acute and convalescent COVID-19. Nucleic acid was either cDNA or gDNA, and it came from T cells, B-cell-depleted T cells, or PBMCs.

The CDR3 has 16 residues. Between the trimmed V and J ends, which lost 6 bases and 5 bases, there was a span of 22 bases. The V gene's germline CDR1 is SNHLY and CDR2 FYNNEI. Per the original data handling: Amplification of reference gene primers was used by the study to estimate nucleated cell counts. Sequencing was performed with immunoSEQ multiplex PCR; in TCRdb, only in-frame clones are kept and a portion is missing. The DNA gave D and trimming, while V, J and clone size come from that table. Among 250,000 to 350,000 clones listed, roughly 85% were seen once. Sample: peripheral blood. The sequence was collected from a woman in her 30s with active or convalescent COVID-19. The chain is built from TRBV2 and TRBJ1-2; D is undetermined. The CDR3, as DNA: TGTGCCAGCAGCCCCGAGGGATCCTCACCTGGGTATGGCTACACCTTC. Protein product: CASSPEGSSPGYGYTF.